This TCR beta chain was observed in a study of blood T cells in healthy people across ages. V shed 5 bases and J 7 bases; nucleotides not matched to a gene: 14. The length of the CDR3 is 16 residues. Germline V gene data show CDR1 as SGHTA and CDR2 as FQGTGA. This clonotype was counted at least ten times. A sample-barcoded 5' primer and a J-beta primer mix were used in a second PCR of about 6 to 11 cycles. MiXCR, run by TCRdb on the 5' RACE reads, gives a single entry per CDR3 protein. Of some 940,000 distinct CDR3 sequences listed, roughly 29% are singletons. These records were also assigned to another study, of T cells of mothers and their children. Per that study: It was through the M1S primer of the second PCR that sample barcodes and 2-4 random nucleotides were added. Clones that were microchimeric and persistent were not detected among T cells.

The V call is TRBV7-3, the J call TRBJ2-1, with 7 nucleotides matching TRBD1. Material for sequencing was blood. This sequence was found in a woman aged 40 to 50 in good health. Here the CDR3 reads CASSPTPTGSVNEQFF. For the CDR3, the DNA is TGTGCCAGCAGCCCAACTCCGACAGGGAGTGTTAATGAGCAGTTCTTC.